The sequence of this TCR beta chain was determined in a study of somatic mutations in cytotoxic T cells in rheumatoid arthritis. The overall study: Patient blood was drawn as 30 ml EDTA; the draw came right after diagnosis and before any treatment.

Sequenced by immunoSEQ multiplex PCR; TCRdb stores in-frame clones only, minus some. This table holds some 20,000 clones, under 85% found once. The length of the CDR3 is 16 residues. Germline trimming cut 3 bases from V and 2 bases from J; bases unmatched to any gene: 9. Germline CDR1 is LNHDA and CDR2 is SQIVND (reference sequence). The sequenced sample was CD8+ T cells sorted from blood. This sequence joins TRBV19 and TRBJ2-5, with 7 bases matching TRBD1. This receptor was identified in an adult with rheumatoid arthritis. The CDR3 bases are TGTGCCAGTAGTATTACCATCCGGACAGGTCAAGAGACCCAGTACTTC. It yields the protein CASSITIRTGQETQYF.